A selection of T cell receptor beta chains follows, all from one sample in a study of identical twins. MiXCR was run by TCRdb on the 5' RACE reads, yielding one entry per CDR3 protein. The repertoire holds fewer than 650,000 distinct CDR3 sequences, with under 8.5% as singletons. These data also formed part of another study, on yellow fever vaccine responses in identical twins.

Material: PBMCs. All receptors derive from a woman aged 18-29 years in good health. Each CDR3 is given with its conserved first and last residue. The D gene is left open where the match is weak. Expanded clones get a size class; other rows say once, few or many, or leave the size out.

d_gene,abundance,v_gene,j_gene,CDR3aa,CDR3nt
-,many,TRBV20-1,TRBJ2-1,CSAHGGAYNEQFF,TGCAGTGCTCACGGGGGCGCCTACAATGAGCAGTTCTTC
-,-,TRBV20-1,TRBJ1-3,CSASPPRAGNTIYF,TGCAGTGCTAGTCCGCCCCGCGCGGGAAACACCATATATTTT
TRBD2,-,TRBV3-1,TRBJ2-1,CASSPDLSGGYNEQFF,TGTGCCAGCAGCCCAGACCTTAGCGGGGGTTACAATGAGCAGTTCTTC
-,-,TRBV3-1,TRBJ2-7,CASSQGLGVPAYEQYF,TGTGCCAGCAGCCAAGGGTTGGGAGTCCCCGCCTACGAGCAGTACTTC
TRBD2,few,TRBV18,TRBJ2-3,CASSPITGLAGGPSTDTQYF,TGTGCCAGCTCACCTATTACCGGACTAGCGGGAGGGCCGAGCACAGATACGCAGTATTTT
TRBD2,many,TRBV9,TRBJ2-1,CASSTTSGNYNEQFF,TGTGCCAGCAGCACGACTAGCGGCAACTACAATGAGCAGTTCTTC
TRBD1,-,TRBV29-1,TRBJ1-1,CSAEDRGTEAFF,TGCAGCGCTGAGGACAGGGGCACTGAAGCTTTCTTT
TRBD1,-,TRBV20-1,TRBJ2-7,CSARDTAGTGPYEQYF,TGCAGTGCTAGAGATACAGCCGGGACAGGGCCCTACGAGCAGTACTTC
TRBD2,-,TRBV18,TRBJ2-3,CASSSRLAGADTQYF,TGTGCCAGCTCATCACGACTAGCGGGGGCTGATACGCAGTATTTT
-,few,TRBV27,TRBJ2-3,CASSLSREDTQYF,TGTGCCAGCAGTTTATCCAGGGAGGATACGCAGTATTTT
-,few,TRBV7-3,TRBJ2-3,CASRPDIFTDTQYF,TGTGCCAGCAGACCAGACATCTTCACAGATACGCAGTATTTT
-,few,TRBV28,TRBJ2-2,CASRRLWTGELFF,TGTGCCAGCAGGCGGCTGTGGACCGGGGAGCTGTTTTTT
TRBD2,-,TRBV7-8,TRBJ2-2,CASSLAVVAGVAGELFF,TGTGCCAGCAGCTTAGCGGTGGTAGCGGGGGTGGCCGGGGAGCTGTTTTTT
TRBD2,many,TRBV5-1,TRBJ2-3,CASSSSGVTDTQYF,TGCGCCAGCAGCAGTAGCGGGGTCACAGATACGCAGTATTTT
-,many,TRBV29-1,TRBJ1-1,CSVEWSAKWNTEAFF,TGCAGCGTTGAATGGTCGGCTAAATGGAACACTGAAGCTTTCTTT
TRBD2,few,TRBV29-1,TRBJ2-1,CSVEVHSAGTRGNEQFF,TGCAGCGTTGAAGTCCACTCCGCCGGGACTAGAGGCAATGAGCAGTTCTTC
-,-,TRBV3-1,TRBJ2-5,CASSQGAGFQETQYF,TGTGCCAGCAGCCAAGGAGCGGGCTTCCAAGAGACCCAGTACTTC
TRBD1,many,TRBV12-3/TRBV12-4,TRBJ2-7,CASIPRDSYEQYF,TGTGCCAGCATCCCCCGGGACAGCTACGAGCAGTACTTC
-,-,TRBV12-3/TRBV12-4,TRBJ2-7,CASSPPAGDGSYEQYF,TGTGCCAGCAGTCCACCGGCTGGGGACGGCTCCTACGAGCAGTACTTC
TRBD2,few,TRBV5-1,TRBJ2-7,CASSPDPGLAHYEQYF,TGCGCCAGCAGCCCTGACCCGGGACTAGCGCATTACGAGCAGTACTTC
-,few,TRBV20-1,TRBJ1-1,CSASPGGAEAFF,TGCAGTGCTAGTCCGGGGGGCGCTGAAGCTTTCTTT
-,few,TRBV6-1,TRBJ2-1,CASRETHAKGRNSYNEQFF,TGTGCCAGCAGGGAAACACACGCCAAGGGACGGAACTCCTACAATGAGCAGTTCTTC